The 27 T cell receptor beta chains reported below all come from one sample, sequenced in a study of cytomegalovirus exposure and HLA in healthy donors. PCR employed 60 Vbeta and 13 Jbeta primers. Sequencing was performed with immunoSEQ multiplex PCR; in TCRdb, only in-frame clones are kept and a portion is missing. The data show about 120,000 clones, around 82% seen once. Sequenced sample: PBMCs. All receptors derive from a woman in her forties in good health and CMV-seropositive.

The chain is built from TRBV27 and TRBJ2-1; D is undetermined. The CDR3 loop spans 14 amino acids. Germline CDR1 MNHEY, CDR2 SMNVEV (reference sequence). Trimming pared 0 bases from V and 10 bases from J, leaving 13 bases between. The CDR3 DNA sequence: TGTGCCAGCAGTTTATCCCCCGGTCTACCCGAGCAGTTCTTC. It specifies CASSLSPGLPEQFF.

V and J are TRBV27 and TRBJ2-7; 9 bases agree with TRBD1. V lost 6 bases and J lost 0; bases outside the gene matches: 6. The CDR3 runs 15 residues. Germline V gene lookup returns CDR1 MNHEY and CDR2 SMNVEV (reference sequence). The CDR3 here is CASRPGQGGSYEQYF. The CDR3 DNA is TGTGCCAGCAGACCGGGACAGGGAGGCTCCTACGAGCAGTACTTC.

This chain connects TRBV6-5 to TRBJ1-5, with a possible D match to TRBD1 (6 bases). The CDR3 spans 13 residues. The V end was cut by 4 bases, the J end by 7 bases, with 11 bases between. In germline, CDR1 is MNHEY, CDR2 SVGAGI. The CDR3 bases are TGTGCCAGCAGTTCGACAGGAGCACAGCCCCAGCATTTT. Amino acid sequence: CASSSTGAQPQHF.

The rearrangement uses TRBV9 and TRBJ2-5; 8 nucleotides agree with TRBD1. V was clipped by 1 base and J by 1 base; unmatched bases: 6. Germline V gives CDR1 SGDLS, CDR2 YYNGEE. The CDR3 covers 16 residues. CDR3 protein: CASSVSGGTLQETQYF. CDR3 sequence (DNA): TGTGCCAGCAGCGTATCAGGGGGCACCCTCCAAGAGACCCAGTACTTC.

The rearrangement uses TRBV5-1 and TRBJ1-1, with 8 bases lining up with TRBD1. Unmatched junction bases numbered 11, after V lost 2 bases and J lost 5 bases. Germline values: CDR1 SGHRS, CDR2 YFSETQ. CDR3 length: 16 residues. CDR3 sequence: CASSFKDRVLQTEAFF. CDR3 DNA: TGCGCCAGCAGCTTTAAGGACAGGGTCCTACAAACTGAAGCTTTCTTT.

The rearrangement links TRBV7-9 to TRBJ2-7, with D possibly TRBD1 on 6 matching bases. This CDR3 contains 17 residues. V gave up 5 bases and J gave up 5 bases, with 25 bases separating them. Germline CDR1 is SEHNR and CDR2 is FQNEAQ (reference sequence). Written as DNA, the CDR3 is TGTGCCAGCAGCCCGACATCCAGGGGCGTGGGGTTCCACGAGCAGTACTTC. Translated, it gives CASSPTSRGVGFHEQYF.

This chain links TRBV4-1 with TRBJ2-7; TRBD1 matches 7 bases. This CDR3 is built from 17 residues. J lost 0 bases, V lost 2 bases, and 10 bases had no gene match. Germline V gene data show CDR1 as MGHRA and CDR2 as YSYEKL. DNA of the CDR3: TGCGCCAGCAGCCAATGGCCGAATGGACAGGCCTCCTACGAGCAGTACTTC. Protein: CASSQWPNGQASYEQYF.

This clone has only a few counts. V usage is TRBV14 and J usage is TRBJ1-1, with unresolved D. CDR1 is SGHDN and CDR2 is FVKESK in the germline V gene. Trimming left V 1 base short and J 12 bases short, with 21 bases between. The length of the CDR3 is 15 residues. CDR3 nucleotides: TGTGCCAGCAGCCAAGTCTCTGCGGCTACCGCCCCTTCTTTCTTT. Its translation: CASSQVSAATAPSFF.

The CDR3 loop is CATSRDRALNTEAFF. The DNA of the CDR3 is TGTGCCACCAGCAGGGACAGGGCCCTGAACACTGAAGCTTTCTTT. The chain links TRBV15 to TRBJ1-1, with 8 bases lining up with TRBD1. Germline lookup yields CDR1 LNHNV and CDR2 YYDKDF (reference sequence). The CDR3 is made up of 15 amino acids. Trimming cost V 3 bases and J 0 bases; bases outside gene matches: 3.

The chain joins TRBV5-1 to TRBJ2-5; D is possibly TRBD1 (6 bases). The J call is uncertain, as TRBJ2-7 better fits the DNA end. Looked up from germline, CDR1 is SGHRS and CDR2 is YFSETQ. The CDR3 is made up of 15 amino acids. In DNA, the CDR3 is TGCGCCAGCAGCCCAGGGGCAGGTAGGGCCTACGAGCAGTACTTC. Amino acid sequence: CASSPGAGRAYEQYF.

The V call is TRBV27, the J call TRBJ2-7, with D perhaps matching TRBD1 (5 bases). The CDR3 covers 15 residues. Germline CDR1 reads MNHEY; CDR2 reads SMNVEV (reference sequence). Trimming removed 3 bases at V and 6 bases at J, with 18 bases between. The CDR3 here is CASSFVRAAPTEQYF. The CDR3 coding sequence is TGTGCCAGCAGTTTCGTCAGGGCTGCTCCTACCGAGCAGTACTTC.

This chain links TRBV6-5 with TRBJ2-5; 7 positions match TRBD1. The CDR3 is made up of 14 amino acids. Germline V gene lookup returns CDR1 MNHEY and CDR2 SVGAGI. Trimming took 5 bases from V and 4 from J; bases not matched to a gene: 7. Written as DNA, the CDR3 is TGTGCCAGCAGTCCGGGACAGATCGCAGAGACCCAGTACTTC. This encodes CASSPGQIAETQYF.

The chain is built from TRBV20-1 and TRBJ2-1, with D uncertain. The germline V and J ends were trimmed by 6 bases and 5 bases, with 8 bases remaining between them. Germline loops: CDR1 DFQATT, CDR2 SNEGSKA (reference sequence). CDR3 length: 11 amino acids. CDR3: CSASENNEQFF. The CDR3 nucleotides read TGCAGTGCCAGTGAAAACAATGAGCAGTTCTTC.

This chain joins TRBV27 and TRBJ2-1; 14 nucleotides match TRBD2. The J segment lost 9 bases and the V segment lost 5 bases, leaving 6 bases of the junction unmatched. The germline V gene encodes CDR1 MNHEY and CDR2 SMNVEV (reference sequence). The CDR3 spans 15 residues. The CDR3 protein is CASSPGTSGRGEQFF. The CDR3 nucleotides are TGTGCCAGCAGTCCGGGGACTAGCGGGAGAGGTGAGCAGTTCTTC.

The rearrangement uses TRBV11-2 and TRBJ2-7; possibly TRBD1 for D (6 bases). V was trimmed by 3 bases and J by 6 bases, leaving 12 bases between them. The germline V gene has CDR1 SGHAT and CDR2 FQNNGV. The CDR3 totals 13 residues. The CDR3 DNA is TGTGCCAGCAGCTTCCGGACAGACCCCGAGCAGTACTTC. Encoded protein: CASSFRTDPEQYF. Variable domain in full (rest from reference TRBV11-2 and TRBJ2-7): EAGVAQSPRYKIIEKRQSVAFWCNPISGHATLYWYQQILGQGPKLLIQFQNNGVVDDSQLPKDRFSAERLKGVDSTLKIQPAKLEDSAVYLCASSFRTDPEQYFGPGTRLTVT.

The chain is built from TRBV13 and TRBJ1-1, with 8 bases lining up with TRBD1. The CDR3 is 12 residues long. The ends lost 2 bases at V and 11 bases at J; junction bases unmatched: 4. The germline gives CDR1 PRHDT, CDR2 FYEKMQ (reference sequence). In DNA form, the CDR3 reads TGTGCCAGCAGCTTACAGGGGGCATTTGCTTTCTTT. As protein: CASSLQGAFAFF.

The V gene is TRBV2, the J gene TRBJ1-5; possible D gene TRBD1, 5 bases. Germline values: CDR1 SNHLY, CDR2 FYNNEI. The CDR3 has 17 residues. The ends were cut back, 4 bases at V and 5 bases at J, with 21 bases in the middle. CDR3 region: CASSVNTGLGLYQPQHF. CDR3 DNA sequence: TGTGCCAGCAGTGTAAATACAGGTCTTGGATTATATCAGCCCCAGCATTTT.

This chain links TRBV28 with TRBJ1-2; 8 nucleotides line up with TRBD1. CDR1 MDHEN and CDR2 SYDVKM come from the germline V gene. J gave up 4 bases and V 6 bases, and 7 bases lay outside the gene matches. This CDR3 comprises 14 residues. The CDR3 sequence is CASRGGQAVYGYTF. CDR3 DNA: TGTGCCAGCAGGGGGGGACAGGCTGTCTATGGCTACACCTTC.

The V and J genes are TRBV2 and TRBJ2-3; 10 positions match TRBD2. Germline loops: CDR1 SNHLY, CDR2 FYNNEI. The CDR3 contains 14 residues. Losses at the gene ends were 5 bases for V and 5 bases for J; bases not matched to a gene: 4. The CDR3 DNA is TGTGCCAGCAGTAGCGGGAGGGCCCAAGATACGCAGTATTTT. This encodes CASSSGRAQDTQYF. Drawing the rest from reference TRBV2 and TRBJ2-3, the complete variable domain is EPEVTQTPSHQVTQMGQEVILRCVPISNHLYFYWYRQILGQKVEFLVSFYNNEISEKSEIFDDQFSVERPDGSNFTLKIRSTKLEDSAMYFCASSSGRAQDTQYFGPGTRLTVL.

J is TRBJ2-7 and V is TRBV6-5; 15 bases are shared with TRBD2. CDR3 length: 14 residues. V dropped 4 bases and J dropped 6; count of bases not matched to a gene: 1. Germline loops: CDR1 MNHEY, CDR2 SVGAGI. The CDR3 spells CASSSGLAGGEQYF. The CDR3, as DNA: TGTGCCAGCAGTTCGGGACTAGCGGGAGGCGAGCAGTACTTC.

The V call is TRBV11-2, the J call TRBJ2-1, with 10 bases lining up with TRBD2. Looked up from germline, CDR1 is SGHAT and CDR2 is FQNNGV. With V trimmed by 0 bases and J by 6 bases, 2 bases remained unmatched. CDR3 size: 15 residues. The CDR3 here is CASSLDRLAGNEQFF. For the CDR3, the DNA is TGTGCCAGCAGCTTAGATCGACTAGCGGGCAATGAGCAGTTCTTC.

V is TRBV6-4 and J is TRBJ2-7, with 9 bases aligning to TRBD2. With 9 bases clipped from V and 1 base from J, the junction kept 7 bases outside the gene matches. The CDR3 spans 14 residues. CDR1 is MRHNA and CDR2 is SNTAGT in the germline V gene. DNA of the CDR3: TGTGCCAGAAAGGGGCTAGCGGGATCCTACGAGCAGTACTTC. It yields the protein CARKGLAGSYEQYF.

Only one count was recorded for this clone. The rearrangement joins TRBV28 to TRBJ1-4; 7 positions agree with TRBD1. Trimming removed 8 bases from V and 7 bases from J; junction bases left unmatched: 7. Germline lookup yields CDR1 MDHEN and CDR2 SYDVKM. The CDR3 runs 13 residues. Written as DNA, the CDR3 is TGTGCCAGCGGAACAGGGGTCAGTGAAAAACTGTTTTTT. The encoded protein is CASGTGVSEKLFF.

The gene calls are TRBV5-1 and TRBJ1-1, with 8 nucleotides matching TRBD1. CDR1 is SGHRS, CDR2 YFSETQ, per germline. Trimming cost V 0 bases and J 5 bases; bases outside gene matches: 3. This CDR3 comprises 14 residues. This CDR3 reads CASSLEQGVTEAFF. The CDR3 bases are TGCGCCAGCAGCTTGGAACAGGGGGTGACTGAAGCTTTCTTT.

V gene TRBV4-3 combines with J gene TRBJ1-1; tentative D call: TRBD1 (5 bases). The V gene's germline CDR1 is LGHNA and CDR2 YSLEER. This CDR3 has 13 residues. V was trimmed by 4 bases and J by 5 bases, leaving 11 bases between them. CDR3 sequence: CASSLAGHTEAFF. CDR3 nucleotides: TGCGCCAGCAGCCTAGCGGGGCATACTGAAGCTTTCTTT.

The chain combines TRBV30 with TRBJ2-5; D gene unclear. The CDR3 totals 11 residues. The V gene lost 2 bases and the J gene lost 4 bases, with 5 bases spanning the gap. Germline CDR1 GTSNPN, CDR2 SVGIG (reference sequence). The CDR3 sequence: CAWSPLETQYF. CDR3 sequence (DNA): TGTGCCTGGAGTCCCCTAGAGACCCAGTACTTC.

V usage is TRBV5-6 and J usage is TRBJ2-6; the match to TRBD2 covers 7 bases. V shed 9 bases, J shed 2 bases, and the junction held 8 bases outside the gene matches. Germline CDR1 reads SGHDT; CDR2 reads YYEEEE. This CDR3 is built from 15 residues. CDR3 region: CATFGGFTGANVLTF. CDR3 sequence (DNA): TGTGCCACCTTCGGGGGGTTTACTGGGGCCAACGTCCTGACTTTC.